Listed here are 14 T cell receptor beta chains from one sample, sequenced in a study of blood T cell repertoires in COVID-19. Using immunoSEQ multiplex PCR, the repertoire was profiled, and TCRdb retains in-frame clones only, with some absent. The table includes tens of thousands of clones, 75% to 90% detected once. Sample: peripheral blood. All receptors derive from a man aged 25 to 40 with COVID-19, enrolled during active disease.

The J gene is TRBJ1-1, the V gene TRBV28; 10 bases align to TRBD1. The CDR3 has 13 residues. The V gene end was trimmed by 6 bases and the J gene end by 9 bases; junction bases not matched to a gene: 7. Germline values: CDR1 MDHEN, CDR2 SYDVKM. This CDR3 is CASRPTGGVKAFF. Here the CDR3 DNA reads TGTGCCAGCAGACCGACAGGGGGCGTAAAAGCTTTCTTT.

CDR3 DNA: TGTGCCAGCAGCAAGGGGACAGGCGTCGGTGGCTACACCTTC. Protein sequence: CASSKGTGVGGYTF. The rearrangement uses TRBV6-5 and TRBJ1-2; 8 bases are shared with TRBD1. The CDR3 consists of 14 residues. V was clipped by 6 bases and J by 7 bases; unmatched bases: 10. CDR1 and CDR2 from the germline V gene are MNHEY and SVGAGI.

The chain joins TRBV30 to TRBJ1-2; 7 nucleotides line up with TRBD1. The CDR3 runs to 13 residues. J gave up 5 bases and V 3 bases, and 6 bases lay outside the gene matches. Germline assignment: CDR1 GTSNPN and CDR2 SVGIG (reference sequence). CDR3 in amino acids: CAWSGRGQYGYTF. The CDR3 coding sequence is TGTGCCTGGAGCGGCAGGGGACAGTATGGCTACACCTTC.

The J gene is TRBJ1-2, the V gene TRBV30; the D gene is possibly TRBD1 (5 bases). The CDR3 extends over 16 amino acids. Germline CDR1 reads GTSNPN; CDR2 reads SVGIG (reference sequence). V was pared by 0 bases and J by 6 bases, with 20 bases between. The DNA of the CDR3 is TGTGCCTGGAGTGTAACGTCTGGGGCAGTTCAAGATGGCTACACCTTC. Translated: CAWSVTSGAVQDGYTF.

V gene TRBV30 combines with J gene TRBJ2-7, with a possible D match to TRBD1 (5 bases). CDR3 length: 14 residues. In germline, CDR1 is GTSNPN, CDR2 SVGIG (reference sequence). The V gene lost 1 base and the J gene lost 6 bases, with 16 bases spanning the gap. CDR3 DNA sequence: TGTGCCTGGAGTGCGTCCTTATCAGGGCGCGAGCAGTACTTC. This gives the protein CAWSASLSGREQYF.

The chain has TRBV2 and TRBJ1-4; unclear D gene. The germline gives CDR1 SNHLY, CDR2 FYNNEI. The ends were cut back, 8 bases at V and 10 bases at J, with 17 bases in the middle. This CDR3 comprises 13 residues. This CDR3 is CASPYGSSGKLFF. In DNA, the CDR3 is TGTGCCAGCCCCTATGGATCCTCGGGAAAACTGTTTTTT.

The chain has TRBV2 and TRBJ2-1; D possibly corresponds to TRBD1 (6 bases). V dropped 6 bases and J dropped 5 bases, with 11 bases sitting between them. The V gene's germline CDR1 is SNHLY and CDR2 FYNNEI. CDR3 length equals 13 residues. The CDR3 region is CASSSDSDNEQFF. The CDR3 nucleotides read TGTGCCAGCAGCTCGGACAGCGACAATGAGCAGTTCTTC.

The rearrangement joins TRBV9 to TRBJ1-2; the D gene is possibly TRBD1 (6 bases). The ends were cut back, 4 bases at V and 2 bases at J, with 9 bases in the middle. The CDR3 has 13 residues. CDR1 and CDR2 (germline): SGDLS, YYNGEE. CDR3 loop: CASSPDRNYGYTF. The DNA for the CDR3 is TGTGCCAGCAGCCCCGACAGGAACTATGGCTACACCTTC.

The chain carries TRBV28 and TRBJ1-1; D unresolved. The CDR3 has 15 residues. V lost 3 bases and J 3 bases, leaving 14 bases between the germline ends. Per germline, CDR1 MDHEN and CDR2 SYDVKM. CDR3 loop: CASSLGTLRDTEAFF. The CDR3 DNA reads as TGTGCCAGCAGTTTGGGCACCCTGCGAGACACTGAAGCTTTCTTT. The variable domain in full, with the rest retrieved from reference TRBV28 and TRBJ1-1, is DVKVTQSSRYLVKRTGEKVFLECVQDMDHENMFWYRQDPGLGLRLIYFSYDVKMKEKGDIPEGYSVSREKKERFSLILESASTNQTSMYLCASSLGTLRDTEAFFGQGTRLTVV.

The chain is built from TRBV30 and TRBJ1-5; D is possibly TRBD1 (5 bases). Germline loops: CDR1 GTSNPN, CDR2 SVGIG (reference sequence). The CDR3 spans 13 residues. The germline V and J ends were trimmed by 1 base and 3 bases, with 7 bases remaining between them. The CDR3 DNA reads TGTGCCTGGAGTGGTGGGGCCAATCAGCCCCAGCATTTT. The encoded protein is CAWSGGANQPQHF.

The chain uses TRBV5-5 and TRBJ1-1; TRBD1 matches 11 bases. V gave up 0 bases and J gave up 4 bases; unmatched junction bases: 2. The CDR3 spans 15 residues. CDR1 and CDR2 from the germline V gene are SGHKS and YYEKEE (reference sequence). The CDR3 DNA reads as TGTGCCAGCAGCTTGGGGACAGGGGGCGGCACTGAAGCTTTCTTT. Its protein is CASSLGTGGGTEAFF.

This clone came up a few times. The chain carries TRBV6-2 or TRBV6-3 and TRBJ1-2; D not certain. V was pared by 6 bases and J by 0 bases, with 11 bases between. CDR1 MNHEY and CDR2 SVGEGT come from the germline V gene. CDR3 length: 14 amino acids. CDR3 amino acids: CASSPGRANYGYTF. The CDR3 DNA is TGTGCCAGCAGCCCCGGTCGAGCTAACTATGGCTACACCTTC.

The genes are TRBV9 and TRBJ2-1; possible D gene TRBD2, 5 bases. The V end was cut by 2 bases, the J end by 2 bases, with 11 bases between. The CDR3 sequence is 15 residues long. CDR1 is SGDLS and CDR2 is YYNGEE in the germline V gene. The CDR3 here is CASSVSQAAYNEQFF. CDR3 nucleotide sequence: TGTGCCAGCAGCGTCTCCCAAGCGGCCTACAATGAGCAGTTCTTC.

The J gene is TRBJ1-6, the V gene TRBV7-9; 9 positions match TRBD1. This CDR3 has 17 amino acids. Germline V gene sequence: CDR1 SEHNR, CDR2 FQNEAQ (reference sequence). J gave up 7 bases and V 5 bases, and 12 bases lay outside the gene matches. The CDR3 region is CASSLQKLTGGNSPLHF. The CDR3, as DNA: TGTGCCAGCAGCCTGCAAAAACTGACAGGGGGGAATTCACCCCTCCACTTT.